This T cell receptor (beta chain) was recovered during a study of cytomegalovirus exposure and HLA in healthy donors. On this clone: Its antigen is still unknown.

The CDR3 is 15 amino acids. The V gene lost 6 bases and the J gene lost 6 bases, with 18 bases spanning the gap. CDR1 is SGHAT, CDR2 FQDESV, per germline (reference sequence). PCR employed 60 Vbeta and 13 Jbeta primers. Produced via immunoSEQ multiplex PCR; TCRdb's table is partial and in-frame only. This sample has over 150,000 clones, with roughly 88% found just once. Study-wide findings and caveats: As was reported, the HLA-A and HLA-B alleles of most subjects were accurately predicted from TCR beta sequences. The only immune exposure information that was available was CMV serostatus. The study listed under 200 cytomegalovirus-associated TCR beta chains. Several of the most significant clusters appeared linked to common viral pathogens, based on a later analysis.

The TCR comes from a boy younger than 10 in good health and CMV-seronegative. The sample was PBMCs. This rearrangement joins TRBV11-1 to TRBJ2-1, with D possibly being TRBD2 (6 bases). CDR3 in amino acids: CASSLALGAVNEQFF. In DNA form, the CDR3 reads TGTGCCAGCAGTCTAGCGCTAGGAGCGGTCAATGAGCAGTTCTTC.